Below, one T cell receptor beta chain is given with its context. No antigen is known for it. Study-level points and caveats: Tumor Treg TCRs overlapped most with tumor naive CD4+ cells. Tumor memory CD4+ T cell TCR gene usage clustered with blood and lymph node memory CD4+ cells and lymph node naive CD4+ cells.

Semi-nested PCR with Nested Universal Primer A followed constant-region reverse priming of full-length variable regions. TCRdb reprocessed the 5' RACE reads via MiXCR and lists one record per CDR3 protein. This sample has about 53,000 distinct CDR3 sequences, with 24% found just once. Naive CD4+ cells had CD25+ Tregs removed. The sequence came from a female donor with breast cancer. Sequencing input: tumor-infiltrating naive CD4+ T cells sorted from the breast tumor. Subset: naive CD4+ T cells, CD4+CD45RA+CD25-.

This CDR3 reads CASSSPLGGTSYEQYF. In nucleotides, the CDR3 is TGTGCCAGCAGCTCTCCCCTAGGGGGGACTTCCTACGAGCAGTACTTC. The V call is TRBV5-6, the J call TRBJ2-7, with D possibly called TRBD1 or TRBD2 (6 bases each). V shed 3 bases and J shed 1 base, with 17 bases lying between them. The CDR3 sequence is 16 residues long. Germline-derived CDR1 and CDR2 are SGHDT and YYEEEE.